What follows is one T cell receptor (beta chain) and its context. The entry originates in a study of blood T cell repertoires in COVID-19. There are 13 residues in the CDR3. V was trimmed by 6 bases and J by 6 bases, leaving 12 bases between them. The method was immunoSEQ multiplex PCR; TCRdb's version includes in-frame clones alone and lacks a portion of them. The sample records approximately 140,000 clones, approximately 82% being singletons. Sequencing used peripheral blood. V gene TRBV12-3 or TRBV12-4 combines with J gene TRBJ2-1; perhaps TRBD2 as D (5 bases). The clonotype originates from a human donor in a cohort sampled during active COVID-19. The DNA for the CDR3 is TGTGCCAGCAGCTTTACTAGTTCCAATGAGCAGTTCTTC. Amino acid sequence: CASSFTSSNEQFF.